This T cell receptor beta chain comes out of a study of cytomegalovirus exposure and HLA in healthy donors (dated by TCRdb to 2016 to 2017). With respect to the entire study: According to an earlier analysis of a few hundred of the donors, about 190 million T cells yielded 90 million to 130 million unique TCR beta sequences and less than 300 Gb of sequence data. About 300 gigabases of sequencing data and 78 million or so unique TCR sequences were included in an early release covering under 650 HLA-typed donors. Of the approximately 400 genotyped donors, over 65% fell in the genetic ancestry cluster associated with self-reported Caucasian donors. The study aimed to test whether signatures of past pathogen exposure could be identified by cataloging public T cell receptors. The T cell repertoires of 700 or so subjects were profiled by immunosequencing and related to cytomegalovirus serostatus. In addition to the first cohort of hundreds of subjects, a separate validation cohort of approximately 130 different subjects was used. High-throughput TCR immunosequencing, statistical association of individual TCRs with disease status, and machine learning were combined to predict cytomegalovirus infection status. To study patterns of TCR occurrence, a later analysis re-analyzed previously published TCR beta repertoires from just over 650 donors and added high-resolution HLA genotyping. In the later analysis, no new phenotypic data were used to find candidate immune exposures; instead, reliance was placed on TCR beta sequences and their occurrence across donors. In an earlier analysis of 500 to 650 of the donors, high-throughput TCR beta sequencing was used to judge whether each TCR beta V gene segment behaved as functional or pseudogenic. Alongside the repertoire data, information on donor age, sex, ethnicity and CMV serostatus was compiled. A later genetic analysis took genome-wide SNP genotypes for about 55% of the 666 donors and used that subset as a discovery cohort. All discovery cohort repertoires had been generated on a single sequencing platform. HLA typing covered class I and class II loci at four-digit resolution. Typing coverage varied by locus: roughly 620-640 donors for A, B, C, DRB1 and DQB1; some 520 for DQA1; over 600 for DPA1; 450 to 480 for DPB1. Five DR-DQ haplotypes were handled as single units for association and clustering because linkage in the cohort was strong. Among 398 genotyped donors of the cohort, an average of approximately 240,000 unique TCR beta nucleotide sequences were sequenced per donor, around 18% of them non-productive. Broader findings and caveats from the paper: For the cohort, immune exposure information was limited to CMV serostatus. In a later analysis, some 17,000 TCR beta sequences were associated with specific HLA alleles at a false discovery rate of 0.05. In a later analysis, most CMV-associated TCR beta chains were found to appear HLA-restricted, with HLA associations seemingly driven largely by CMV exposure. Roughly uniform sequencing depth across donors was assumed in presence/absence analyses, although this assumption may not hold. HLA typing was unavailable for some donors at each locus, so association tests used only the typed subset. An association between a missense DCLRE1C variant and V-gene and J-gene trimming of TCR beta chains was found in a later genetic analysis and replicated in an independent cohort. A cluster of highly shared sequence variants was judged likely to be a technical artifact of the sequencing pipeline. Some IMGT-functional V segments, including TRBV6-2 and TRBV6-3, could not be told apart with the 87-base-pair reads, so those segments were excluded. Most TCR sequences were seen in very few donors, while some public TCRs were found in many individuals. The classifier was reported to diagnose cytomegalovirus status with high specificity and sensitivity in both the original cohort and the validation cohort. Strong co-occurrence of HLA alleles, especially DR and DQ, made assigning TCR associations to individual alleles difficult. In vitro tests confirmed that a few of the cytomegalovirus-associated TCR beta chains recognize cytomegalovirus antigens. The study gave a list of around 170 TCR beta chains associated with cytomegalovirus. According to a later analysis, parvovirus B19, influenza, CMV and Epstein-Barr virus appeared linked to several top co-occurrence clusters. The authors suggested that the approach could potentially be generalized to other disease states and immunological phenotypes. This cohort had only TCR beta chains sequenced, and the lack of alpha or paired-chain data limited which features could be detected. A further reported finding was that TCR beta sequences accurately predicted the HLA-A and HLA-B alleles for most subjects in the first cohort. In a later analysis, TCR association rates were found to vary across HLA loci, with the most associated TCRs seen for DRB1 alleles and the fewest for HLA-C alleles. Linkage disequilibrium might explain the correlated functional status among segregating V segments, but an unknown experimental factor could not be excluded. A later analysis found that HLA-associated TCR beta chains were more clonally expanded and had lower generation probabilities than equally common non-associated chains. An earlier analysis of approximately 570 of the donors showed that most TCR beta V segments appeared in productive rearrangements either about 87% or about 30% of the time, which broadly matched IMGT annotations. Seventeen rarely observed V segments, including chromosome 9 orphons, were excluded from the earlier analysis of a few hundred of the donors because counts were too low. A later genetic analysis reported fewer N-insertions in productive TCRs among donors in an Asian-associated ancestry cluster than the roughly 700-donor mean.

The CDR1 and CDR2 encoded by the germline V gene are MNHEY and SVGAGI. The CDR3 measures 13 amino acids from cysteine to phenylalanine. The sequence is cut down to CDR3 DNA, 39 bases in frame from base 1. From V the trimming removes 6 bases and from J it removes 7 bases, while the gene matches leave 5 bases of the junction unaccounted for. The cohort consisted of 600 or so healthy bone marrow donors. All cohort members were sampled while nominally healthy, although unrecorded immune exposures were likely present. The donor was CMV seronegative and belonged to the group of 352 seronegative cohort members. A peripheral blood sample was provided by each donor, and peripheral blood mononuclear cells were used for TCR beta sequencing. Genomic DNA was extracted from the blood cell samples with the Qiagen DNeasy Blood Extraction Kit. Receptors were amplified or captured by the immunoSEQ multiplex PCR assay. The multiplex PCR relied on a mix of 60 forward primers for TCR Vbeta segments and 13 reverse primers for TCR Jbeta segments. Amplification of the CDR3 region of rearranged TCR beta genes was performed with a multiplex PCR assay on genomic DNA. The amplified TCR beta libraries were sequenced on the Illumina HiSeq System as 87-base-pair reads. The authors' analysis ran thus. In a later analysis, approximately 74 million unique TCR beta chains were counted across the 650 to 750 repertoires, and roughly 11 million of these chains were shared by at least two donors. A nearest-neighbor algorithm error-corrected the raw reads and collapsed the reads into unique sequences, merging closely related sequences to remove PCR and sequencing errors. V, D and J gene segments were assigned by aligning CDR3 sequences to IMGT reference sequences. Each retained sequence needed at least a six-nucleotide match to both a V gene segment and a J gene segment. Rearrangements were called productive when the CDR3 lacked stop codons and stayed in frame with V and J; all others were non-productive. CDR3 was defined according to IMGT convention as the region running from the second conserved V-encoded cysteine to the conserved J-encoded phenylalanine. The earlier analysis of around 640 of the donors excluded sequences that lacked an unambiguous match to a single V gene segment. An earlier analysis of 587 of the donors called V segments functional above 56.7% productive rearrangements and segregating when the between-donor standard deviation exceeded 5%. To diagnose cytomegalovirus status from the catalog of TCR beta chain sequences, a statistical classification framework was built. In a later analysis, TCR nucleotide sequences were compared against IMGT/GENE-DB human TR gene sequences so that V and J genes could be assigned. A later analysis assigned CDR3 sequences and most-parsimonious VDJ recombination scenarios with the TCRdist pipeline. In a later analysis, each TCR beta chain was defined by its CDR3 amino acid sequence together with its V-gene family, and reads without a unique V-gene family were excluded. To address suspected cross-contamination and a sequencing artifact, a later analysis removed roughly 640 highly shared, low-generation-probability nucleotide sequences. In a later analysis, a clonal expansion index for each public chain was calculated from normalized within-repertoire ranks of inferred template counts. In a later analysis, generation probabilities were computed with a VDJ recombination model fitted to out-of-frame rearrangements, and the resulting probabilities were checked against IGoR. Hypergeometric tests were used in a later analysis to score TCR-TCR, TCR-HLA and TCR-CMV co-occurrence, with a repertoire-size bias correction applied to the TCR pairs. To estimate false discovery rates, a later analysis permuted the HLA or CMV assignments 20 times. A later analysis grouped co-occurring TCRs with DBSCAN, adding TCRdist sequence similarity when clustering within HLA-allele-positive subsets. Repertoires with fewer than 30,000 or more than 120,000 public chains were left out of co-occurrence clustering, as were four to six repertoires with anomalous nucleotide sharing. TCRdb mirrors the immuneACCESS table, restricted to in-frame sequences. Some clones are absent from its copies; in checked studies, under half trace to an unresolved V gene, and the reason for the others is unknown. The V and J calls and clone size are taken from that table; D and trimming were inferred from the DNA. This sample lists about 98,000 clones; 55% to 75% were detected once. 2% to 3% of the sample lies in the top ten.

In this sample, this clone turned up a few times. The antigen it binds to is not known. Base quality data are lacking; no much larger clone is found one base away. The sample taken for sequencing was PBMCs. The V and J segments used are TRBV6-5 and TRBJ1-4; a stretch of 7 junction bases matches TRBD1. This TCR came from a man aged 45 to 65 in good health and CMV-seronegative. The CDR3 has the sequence CASSTGTAEKLFF. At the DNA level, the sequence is TGTGCCAGCAGCACAGGGACAGCTGAAAAACTGTTTTTT.